This TCR beta chain was sequenced in a study of response to subunit inactivated influenza vaccine. Regarding the study as a whole: The study's authors posited that every seasonal influenza vaccination enlists few new T cells.

About this clonotype itself: No antigen is known for it.

V lost 2 bases, J lost 2 bases, and 10 bases lay in between. CDR1 and CDR2 from the germline V gene are LGHNA and YNFKEQ. The CDR3 runs to 16 residues. MiXCR, run by TCRdb on the RT-PCR reads, gives a single entry per CDR3 protein. The sample has approximately 530,000 distinct CDR3 sequences, approximately 7.8% seen once. The receptor was derived from a man in his fifties or sixties who received an inactivated influenza vaccine. The source material was PBMCs from blood, sampled approximately 25 months after vaccination. The V and J genes are TRBV4-2 and TRBJ2-6; D not certain. The CDR3 is CASSQMKDPGANVLTF. In nucleotides, the CDR3 is TGTGCCAGCAGCCAAATGAAGGACCCTGGGGCCAACGTCCTGACTTTC.